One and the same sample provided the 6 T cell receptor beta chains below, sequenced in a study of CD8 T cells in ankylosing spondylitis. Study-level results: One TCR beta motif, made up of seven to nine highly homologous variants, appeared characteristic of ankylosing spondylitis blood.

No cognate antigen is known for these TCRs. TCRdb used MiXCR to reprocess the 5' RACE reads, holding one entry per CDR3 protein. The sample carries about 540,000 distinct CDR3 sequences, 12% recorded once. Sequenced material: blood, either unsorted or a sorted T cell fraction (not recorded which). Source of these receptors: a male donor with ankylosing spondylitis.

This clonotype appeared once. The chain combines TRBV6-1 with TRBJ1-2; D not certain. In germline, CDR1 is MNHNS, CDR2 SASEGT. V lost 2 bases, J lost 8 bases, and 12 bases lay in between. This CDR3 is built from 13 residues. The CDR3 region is CASSELVVKGYTF. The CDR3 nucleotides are TGTGCCAGCAGTGAATTGGTAGTGAAGGGCTACACCTTC.

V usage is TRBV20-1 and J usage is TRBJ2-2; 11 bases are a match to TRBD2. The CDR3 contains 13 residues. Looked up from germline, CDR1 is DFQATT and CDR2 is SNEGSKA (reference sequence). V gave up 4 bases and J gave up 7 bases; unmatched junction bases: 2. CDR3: CSAILAGGGELFF. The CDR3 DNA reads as TGCAGTGCTATTCTAGCGGGAGGCGGGGAGCTGTTTTTT.

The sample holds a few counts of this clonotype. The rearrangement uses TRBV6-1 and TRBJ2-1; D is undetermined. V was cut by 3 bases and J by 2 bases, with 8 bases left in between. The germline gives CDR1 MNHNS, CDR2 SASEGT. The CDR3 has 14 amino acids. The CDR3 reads CASSEGSPYNEQFF. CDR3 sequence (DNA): TGTGCCAGCAGTGAGGGCAGCCCCTACAATGAGCAGTTCTTC.

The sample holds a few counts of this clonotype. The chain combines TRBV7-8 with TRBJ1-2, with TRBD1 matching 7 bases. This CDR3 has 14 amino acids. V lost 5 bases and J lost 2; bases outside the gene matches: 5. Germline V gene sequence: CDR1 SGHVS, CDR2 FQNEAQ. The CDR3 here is CASSPSTGNYGYTF. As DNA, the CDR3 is TGTGCCAGCAGCCCCTCGACAGGGAACTATGGCTACACCTTC.

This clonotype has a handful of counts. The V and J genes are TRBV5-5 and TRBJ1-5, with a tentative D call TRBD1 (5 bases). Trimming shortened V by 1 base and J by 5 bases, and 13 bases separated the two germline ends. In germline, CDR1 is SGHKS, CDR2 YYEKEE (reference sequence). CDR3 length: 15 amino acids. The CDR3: CASSLTGPPDQPQHF. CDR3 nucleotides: TGTGCCAGCAGCTTGACAGGCCCACCGGATCAGCCCCAGCATTTT.

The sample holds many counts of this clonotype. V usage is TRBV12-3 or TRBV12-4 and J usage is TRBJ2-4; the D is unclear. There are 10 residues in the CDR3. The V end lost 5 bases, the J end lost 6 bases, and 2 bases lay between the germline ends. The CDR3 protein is CASSINIQYF. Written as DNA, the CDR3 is TGTGCCAGCAGTATAAACATTCAGTACTTC.